Here is one TCR beta chain with its context. What it recognizes is unknown. The data originate from a study of shared clonotypes between healthy human individuals. On the study more broadly: Plates per donor: three CD4 naive, three CD4 memory, two CD8 naive, one CD8 memory.

Germline values: CDR1 SGDLS, CDR2 YYNGEE. The V end lost 5 bases, the J end lost 4 bases, and 18 bases lay between the germline ends. This CDR3 comprises 15 residues. Notes on the study in general: Generation probability values for non-shared clonotypes were lower than those for clonotypes shared by all four donors.

Deep-level settings were used for running the assay. Profiled with immunoSEQ multiplex PCR; TCRdb holds only in-frame clones, not every one. The sample has some 2.1 million clones; approximately 95% are singletons. The rearrangement links TRBV9 to TRBJ1-1, with TRBD1 as a possible D gene (6 bases). The TCR comes from a man between 18 and 29 years old in good health. Sequencing was carried out using naive CD4+ T cells sorted from blood. Subset: CD45RA+ positively selected. CDR3 coding DNA: TGTGCCAGCAGTACCCTAGGGGGAGGTAGCACTGAAGCTTTCTTT. It yields the protein CASSTLGGGSTEAFF. The full variable domain, in which reference TRBV9 and TRBJ1-1 provide the parts outside the CDR3, is DSGVTQTPKHLITATGQRVTLRCSPRSGDLSVYWYQQSLDQGLQFLIQYYNGEERAKGNILERFSAQQFPDLHSELNLSSLELGDSALYFCASSTLGGGSTEAFFGQGTRLTVV.